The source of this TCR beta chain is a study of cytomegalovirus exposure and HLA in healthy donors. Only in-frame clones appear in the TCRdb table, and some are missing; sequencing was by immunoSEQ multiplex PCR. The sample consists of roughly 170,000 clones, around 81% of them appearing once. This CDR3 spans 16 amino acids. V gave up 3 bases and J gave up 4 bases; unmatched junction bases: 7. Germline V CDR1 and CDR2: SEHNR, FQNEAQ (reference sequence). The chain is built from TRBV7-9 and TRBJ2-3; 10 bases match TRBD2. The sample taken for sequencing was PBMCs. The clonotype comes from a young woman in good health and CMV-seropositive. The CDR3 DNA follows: TGTGCCAGCAGCTTTGGAAGCGGGGGGGCCCCAGATACGCAGTATTTT. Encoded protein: CASSFGSGGAPDTQYF.